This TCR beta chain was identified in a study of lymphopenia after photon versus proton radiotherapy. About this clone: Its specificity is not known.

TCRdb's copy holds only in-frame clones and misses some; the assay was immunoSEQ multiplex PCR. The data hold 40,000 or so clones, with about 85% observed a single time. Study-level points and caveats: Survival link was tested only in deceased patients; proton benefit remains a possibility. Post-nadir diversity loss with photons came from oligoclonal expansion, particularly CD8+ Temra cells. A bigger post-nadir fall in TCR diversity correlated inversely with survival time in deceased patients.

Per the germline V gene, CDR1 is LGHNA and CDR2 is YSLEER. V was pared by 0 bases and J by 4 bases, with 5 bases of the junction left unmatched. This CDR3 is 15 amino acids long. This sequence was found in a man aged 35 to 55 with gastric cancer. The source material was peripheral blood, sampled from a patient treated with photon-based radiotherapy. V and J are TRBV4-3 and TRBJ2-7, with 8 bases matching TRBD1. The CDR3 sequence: CASSQERGQGYEQYF. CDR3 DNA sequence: TGCGCCAGCAGCCAAGAACGAGGACAGGGATACGAGCAGTACTTC.